The sequence of this T cell receptor beta chain was determined in a study of shared clonotypes between healthy human individuals. Only in-frame clones appear in the TCRdb table, and some are missing; sequencing was by immunoSEQ multiplex PCR. This table has approximately 1.4 million clones, 98% appearing once. The sequence derives from a man between 25 and 39 years old in good health. Sequencing was done on a sample of naive CD4+ T cells sorted from blood. Subset specified: CD45RA+ positively selected.

The CDR3 DNA reads TGTGCCAGCAGCTTATTGGCGGGAGGGCCCTATGAGCAGTTCTTC. Residues: CASSLLAGGPYEQFF. V gene TRBV7-2 combines with J gene TRBJ2-1, with 9 bases fitting TRBD2. The trim removed 2 bases at V and 8 bases at J, leaving 7 bases unmatched. The CDR3 spans 15 residues. Looked up from germline, CDR1 is SGHTA and CDR2 is FQGNSA.